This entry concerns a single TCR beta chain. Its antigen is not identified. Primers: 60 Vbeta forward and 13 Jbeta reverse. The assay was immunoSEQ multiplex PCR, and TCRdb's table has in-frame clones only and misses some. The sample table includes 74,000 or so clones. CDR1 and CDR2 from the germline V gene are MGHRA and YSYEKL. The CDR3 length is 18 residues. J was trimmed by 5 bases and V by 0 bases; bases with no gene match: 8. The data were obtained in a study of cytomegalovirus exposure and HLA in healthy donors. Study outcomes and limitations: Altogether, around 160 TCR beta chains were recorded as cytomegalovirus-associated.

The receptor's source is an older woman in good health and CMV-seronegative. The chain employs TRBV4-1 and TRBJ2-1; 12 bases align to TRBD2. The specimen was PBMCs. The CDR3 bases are TGCGCCAGCAGCCAAGATCGTTCGACTAGCGGGAGAGACAATGAGCAGTTCTTC. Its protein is CASSQDRSTSGRDNEQFF.